One and the same sample provided the 25 T cell receptor beta chains below, sequenced in a study of OX40 agonist ivuxolimab in advanced cancers. TCRdb keeps only in-frame clones here, not all; method: immunoSEQ multiplex PCR. This sample has 48,000 or so clones, with under 85% found just once. Sequencing was performed on CD4+ or CD8+ T cells sorted from blood, taken in a trial of the OX40 agonist ivuxolimab. The source is an adult with an advanced solid tumor such as melanoma, head and neck, liver or kidney cancer.

The chain combines TRBV7-2 with TRBJ2-7; D is possibly TRBD1 (6 bases). This CDR3 has 13 residues. CDR1 and CDR2 from the germline V gene are SGHTA and FQGNSA. The V and J ends lost 9 bases and 2 bases respectively, with 14 bases between them. For the CDR3, the DNA is TGTGCCAGGAGGCGGCAGGGGACCTACGAGCAGTACTTC. Residues: CARRRQGTYEQYF.

The rearrangement uses TRBV9 and TRBJ1-2; tentative D call: TRBD1 (6 bases). CDR1 and CDR2 (germline): SGDLS, YYNGEE. The CDR3 is 15 amino acids. Between the trimmed V and J ends, which lost 5 bases and 2 bases, there was a span of 16 bases. The CDR3 DNA follows: TGTGCCAGCAGTGGTAGGGGGGGCCTCAACTATGGCTACACCTTC. It yields the protein CASSGRGGLNYGYTF.

The V gene is TRBV6-5, the J gene TRBJ1-1; 8 bases align to TRBD1. The V gene's germline CDR1 is MNHEY and CDR2 SVGAGI. The junction had 7 bases not matched to a gene; V was cut back by 4 bases and J by 6 bases. The CDR3 is made up of 14 amino acids. The CDR3 here is CASSSRGRSAEAFF. The CDR3 region has the DNA TGTGCCAGCAGTTCCAGGGGGCGAAGCGCTGAAGCTTTCTTT.

The J gene is TRBJ2-1, the V gene TRBV6-5; 11 bases line up with TRBD2. The CDR3 is 14 residues long. The V segment lost 4 bases and the J segment 6 bases; nucleotides outside the gene matches: 2. Germline CDR1 and CDR2: MNHEY and SVGAGI. CDR3 amino acids: CASSFLAGGNEQFF. The CDR3 nucleotides read TGTGCCAGCAGTTTTCTAGCGGGGGGCAATGAGCAGTTCTTC.

This clone has more than one count but fewer than ten. The chain is built from TRBV10-3 and TRBJ1-1, with D hard to call. V was trimmed by 2 bases and J by 1 base, leaving 8 bases between them. In germline, CDR1 is ENHRY, CDR2 SYGVKD. The CDR3 totals 14 residues. CDR3 coding DNA: TGTGCCATCAGTGAGAACGGAGCGAACACTGAAGCTTTCTTT. As protein: CAISENGANTEAFF.

The chain couples TRBV5-4 to TRBJ2-2, with D maybe TRBD1 (6 bases). V lost 4 bases to trimming and J lost 5 bases, with 27 bases between them. Germline V gives CDR1 SGHNT, CDR2 YYREEE (reference sequence). The CDR3 is 19 amino acids. CDR3 coding DNA: TGTGCCAGCAGCCAAGACCTATTGGGACAACGGCTAACAACCGGGGAGCTGTTTTTT. Its translation is CASSQDLLGQRLTTGELFF.

This chain uses TRBV5-6 with TRBJ2-5; D is undetermined. The CDR3 sequence is 13 residues long. V lost 0 bases, J lost 8 bases, and 11 bases lay in between. CDR1 is SGHDT and CDR2 is YYEEEE in the germline V gene. CDR3 nucleotides: TGTGCCAGCAGCTTGGACCTTCACGGCACCCAGTACTTC. Translation gives CASSLDLHGTQYF.

The V gene is TRBV19, the J gene TRBJ1-1; D unresolved. Germline V gene data show CDR1 as LNHDA and CDR2 as SQIVND (reference sequence). The CDR3 spans 16 residues. V gave up 5 bases and J gave up 8 bases, with 24 bases separating them. The CDR3 DNA reads TGTGCCAGTAGTTCCCCTCGGACCGGAATCCCCAAGGAAGCTTTCTTT. Translated, it gives CASSSPRTGIPKEAFF.

The chain combines TRBV5-1 with TRBJ1-2; D not resolved. This CDR3 spans 13 amino acids. The V and J ends lost 4 bases and 4 bases respectively, with 11 bases between them. Germline CDR1 reads SGHRS; CDR2 reads YFSETQ. The CDR3: CASSVDGPYGYTF. CDR3 nucleotide sequence: TGCGCCAGCAGCGTGGACGGTCCCTATGGCTACACCTTC.

The V call is TRBV14, the J call TRBJ2-5, with no clear D. Germline assignment: CDR1 SGHDN and CDR2 FVKESK. This CDR3 is built from 15 residues. Between the trimmed V and J ends, which lost 4 bases and 3 bases, there was a span of 15 bases. The DNA for the CDR3 is TGTGCCAGCAGCCGCCAACCGGGTTCTAAAGAGACCCAGTACTTC. Its protein product is CASSRQPGSKETQYF.

The chain couples TRBV5-1 to TRBJ1-4, with a possible D match to TRBD1 (5 bases). Germline assignment: CDR1 SGHRS and CDR2 YFSETQ. V was clipped by 0 bases and J by 7 bases, with 10 bases between them. There are 14 residues in the CDR3. The DNA of the CDR3 is TGCGCCAGCAGCTTGGGGGGGAACACTGAAAAACTGTTTTTT. Encoded protein: CASSLGGNTEKLFF. Full variable domain (outside the CDR3, taken from reference TRBV5-1 and TRBJ1-4): KAGVTQTPRYLIKTRGQQVTLSCSPISGHRSVSWYQQTPGQGLQFLFEYFSETQRNKGNFPGRFSGRQFSNSRSEMNVSTLELGDSALYLCASSLGGNTEKLFFGSGTQLSVL.

This clone was detected once. The chain is built from TRBV6-1 and TRBJ2-3; D gene uncertain. The CDR3 is 14 residues long. V shed 7 bases and J shed 0 bases, with 11 bases lying between them. Per the germline V gene, CDR1 is MNHNS and CDR2 is SASEGT. CDR3 nucleotide sequence: TGTGCCAGCATGCCGGTTACTAGCACAGATACGCAGTATTTT. As protein: CASMPVTSTDTQYF.

This chain uses TRBV6-6 with TRBJ2-7; possible D gene TRBD1, 5 bases. Trimming left V 2 bases short and J 6 bases short, with 5 bases between. The V gene's germline CDR1 is MNHNY and CDR2 SVGAGI (reference sequence). This CDR3 has 11 amino acids. The CDR3 region has the DNA TGTGCCAGCAGTTACAGGGGCGAGCAGTACTTC. Translated, it gives CASSYRGEQYF.

The CDR3 DNA sequence: TGTGCCAGTAGGGGGACAAAAGAGACCCAGTACTTC. Protein sequence: CASRGTKETQYF. The chain has TRBV19 and TRBJ2-5, with a tentative D call TRBD1 (6 bases). The CDR3 has 12 residues. With 6 bases removed from V and 3 bases from J, the gap between germline ends came to 8 bases. In germline, CDR1 is LNHDA, CDR2 SQIVND (reference sequence).

The J gene is TRBJ2-3, the V gene TRBV7-3; D gene ambiguous. Germline V gene data show CDR1 as SGHTA and CDR2 as FQGTGA. V lost 2 bases and J 2 bases, leaving 8 bases between the germline ends. This CDR3 has 14 residues. CDR3 bases: TGTGCCAGCAGCTTACAAGCTGCCACAGATACGCAGTATTTT. This encodes CASSLQAATDTQYF.

The V gene is TRBV7-9, the J gene TRBJ2-7; no clear D. Germline CDR1 is SEHNR and CDR2 is FQNEAQ (reference sequence). V was clipped by 5 bases and J by 7 bases, with 15 bases between them. The CDR3 length is 13 residues. This CDR3 reads CASSLEQLGEQYF. For the CDR3, the DNA is TGTGCCAGCAGCCTTGAGCAGCTCGGGGAGCAGTACTTC. The variable domain in full, with the rest retrieved from reference TRBV7-9 and TRBJ2-7, is DTGVSQNPRHKITKRGQNVTFRCDPISEHNRLYWYRQTLGQGPEFLTYFQNEAQLEKSRLLSDRFSAERPKGSFSTLEIQRTEQGDSAMYLCASSLEQLGEQYFGPGTRLTVT.

The rearrangement joins TRBV5-4 to TRBJ1-1; 9 positions agree with TRBD1. Germline V CDR1 and CDR2: SGHNT, YYREEE (reference sequence). The CDR3 sequence is 15 residues long. Losses at the gene ends were 0 bases for V and 0 bases for J; bases not matched to a gene: 0. In nucleotides, the CDR3 is TGTGCCAGCAGCTTGGGGACAGGGGTGAACACTGAAGCTTTCTTT. Its protein is CASSLGTGVNTEAFF.

The chain is built from TRBV5-1 and TRBJ2-3; TRBD2 aligns across 14 bases. The CDR3 length is 17 residues. Germline-derived CDR1 and CDR2 are SGHRS and YFSETQ. The junction had 6 bases not matched to a gene; V was cut back by 4 bases and J by 2 bases. The CDR3 protein is CASSPGLAGGITDTQYF. The CDR3 bases are TGCGCCAGCAGCCCTGGACTAGCGGGGGGTATCACAGATACGCAGTATTTT.

The chain uses TRBV6-1 and TRBJ1-1; 9 nucleotides line up with TRBD1. CDR3 length equals 14 residues. Germline loops: CDR1 MNHNS, CDR2 SASEGT. The J segment lost 5 bases and the V segment lost 6 bases, leaving 7 bases of the junction unmatched. In nucleotides, the CDR3 is TGTGCCAGCAGCCGGGACAGGGAGGTTACTGAAGCTTTCTTT. It encodes CASSRDREVTEAFF.

J is TRBJ2-7 and V is TRBV6-1; D possibly corresponds to TRBD1 (6 bases). The CDR3 contains 15 residues. V gave up 6 bases and J gave up 11 bases, with 26 bases separating them. The germline gives CDR1 MNHNS, CDR2 SASEGT. CDR3 sequence reads: CASRATGPLYPREYF. CDR3 sequence (DNA): TGTGCCAGCAGGGCGACAGGCCCCCTATACCCTAGGGAGTACTTC.

The chain combines TRBV7-2 with TRBJ1-1; 7 positions match TRBD1. The CDR3 totals 16 residues. The germline V gene has CDR1 SGHTA and CDR2 FQGNSA. V was pared by 4 bases and J by 1 base, with 9 bases of the junction left unmatched. CDR3 sequence reads: CASSSTGDRGNTEAFF. DNA for the CDR3: TGTGCCAGCAGCTCCACAGGGGATAGGGGGAACACTGAAGCTTTCTTT.

The DNA of the CDR3 is TGTGCCAGCTCACTGGTAGGGCCACGGAACACCGGGGAGCTGTTTTTT. This sequence encodes CASSLVGPRNTGELFF. The V and J genes are TRBV18 and TRBJ2-2, with unresolved D. The V gene's germline CDR1 is KGHSH and CDR2 LQKENI. The CDR3 loop spans 16 amino acids. Trimming removed 4 bases from V and 1 base from J, with 13 bases in between.

The rearrangement joins TRBV23-1 to TRBJ2-7; D perhaps matches TRBD1 (5 bases). TRBV23-1 is identified as an open reading frame with a role that is uncertain. This CDR3 region has 16 residues. Trimming cost V 0 bases and J 6 bases, with 18 bases left between them. CDR3 sequence reads: CASSQSNRPPSCEQYF. In DNA, the CDR3 is TGCGCCAGCAGTCAATCTAACAGGCCTCCTTCGTGCGAGCAGTACTTC.

This clone was seen just once. The chain uses TRBV7-2 and TRBJ1-1; tentatively, D is TRBD1 (5 bases). V was cut by 1 base and J by 2 bases, with 11 bases left in between. The CDR3 is 15 amino acids. CDR1 SGHTA and CDR2 FQGNSA come from the germline V gene. The CDR3 spells CASSLVGGSNTEAFF. The CDR3 DNA reads TGTGCCAGCAGCTTAGTCGGGGGATCCAACACTGAAGCTTTCTTT.

CDR3: CASSLTGVGGNTIYF. For the CDR3, the DNA is TGTGCCAGCAGCCTAACAGGGGTAGGAGGAAACACCATATATTTT. The J gene is TRBJ1-3, the V gene TRBV7-9, with 7 bases matching TRBD1. Germline-derived CDR1 and CDR2 are SEHNR and FQNEAQ (reference sequence). The V and J ends lost 5 bases and 4 bases, in that order; junction bases with no gene match: 8. The CDR3 extends over 15 amino acids. The full variable domain, completed using reference TRBV7-9 and TRBJ1-3, is DTGVSQNPRHKITKRGQNVTFRCDPISEHNRLYWYRQTLGQGPEFLTYFQNEAQLEKSRLLSDRFSAERPKGSFSTLEIQRTEQGDSAMYLCASSLTGVGGNTIYFGEGSWLTVV.